A single sample is the source of the 29 T cell receptor beta chains below, sequenced in a study of cytomegalovirus exposure and HLA in healthy donors. Amplification used 60 Vbeta primers and 13 Jbeta primers. The method was immunoSEQ multiplex PCR; TCRdb's version includes in-frame clones alone and lacks a portion of them. The data hold 180,000 or so clones, with 80% to 90% observed a single time. Specimen: PBMCs. The receptor source for this set is a young man in good health and CMV-seropositive.

This clone has just one count. The chain combines TRBV5-1 with TRBJ2-3; 10 nucleotides agree with TRBD1. This CDR3 spans 16 amino acids. CDR1 SGHRS and CDR2 YFSETQ come from the germline V gene. The V segment lost 4 bases and the J segment 4 bases; nucleotides outside the gene matches: 9. CDR3: CASSEGTGDFADTQYF. In nucleotides, the CDR3 is TGCGCCAGCAGCGAAGGGACAGGGGACTTTGCAGATACGCAGTATTTT.

This chain links TRBV5-1 with TRBJ1-2; 7 bases fit TRBD1. Germline assignment: CDR1 SGHRS and CDR2 YFSETQ. After removal of 2 bases from V and 2 bases from J, the junction contained 18 bases not matched to a gene. CDR3 length equals 19 residues. The CDR3 is CASSLENNLAGGWNYGYTF. The CDR3 region has the DNA TGCGCCAGCAGCTTAGAGAACAACCTAGCAGGGGGATGGAACTATGGCTACACCTTC.

This clone has a single count. The chain couples TRBV10-3 to TRBJ1-2; D is uncertain. The CDR3 runs 14 residues. The V gene lost 7 bases and the J gene lost 8 bases, with 20 bases spanning the gap. Germline CDR1 ENHRY, CDR2 SYGVKD. The CDR3 here is CAITRTRESPGYTF. The CDR3 DNA sequence: TGTGCCATCACCCGGACGAGGGAGTCGCCAGGCTACACCTTC.

The chain has TRBV2 and TRBJ2-1; 10 nucleotides align to TRBD1. This CDR3 is built from 14 residues. The junction had 6 bases not matched to a gene; V was cut back by 4 bases and J by 9 bases. CDR1 is SNHLY, CDR2 FYNNEI, per germline. The CDR3 spells CASSAGQGMSEQFF. The DNA for the CDR3 is TGTGCCAGCAGTGCGGGACAGGGGATGAGTGAGCAGTTCTTC.

This chain joins TRBV9 and TRBJ2-1, with 9 positions matching TRBD2. Trimming at V came to 1 base and at J to 12 bases, leaving 17 bases not matched to a gene. Per germline, CDR1 SGDLS and CDR2 YYNGEE. CDR3 size: 17 residues. The CDR3 DNA sequence: TGTGCCAGCAGCGTATCTAGCGGGGTTCCGGGGGGAAGGGTGCAGTTCTTC. Protein sequence: CASSVSSGVPGGRVQFF.

The chain carries TRBV5-1 and TRBJ1-3; D not resolved. The germline V and J ends were trimmed by 0 bases and 0 bases, with 10 bases remaining between them. The germline V gene has CDR1 SGHRS and CDR2 YFSETQ. The CDR3 has 16 residues. Here the CDR3 reads CASSLADRSSGNTIYF. The CDR3 coding sequence is TGCGCCAGCAGCTTGGCCGATCGTAGCTCTGGAAACACCATATATTTT.

J is TRBJ1-1 and V is TRBV11-2; a weak D match, TRBD1 (6 bases). Germline V gene sequence: CDR1 SGHAT, CDR2 FQNNGV. V shed 8 bases and J shed 3 bases, with 19 bases lying between them. This CDR3 is 15 amino acids long. The CDR3 nucleotides read TGTGCCAGCCGAACCTTTGGGGGCGCGGACACTGAAGCTTTCTTT. Residues: CASRTFGGADTEAFF. Full variable domain (outside the CDR3, taken from reference TRBV11-2 and TRBJ1-1): EAGVAQSPRYKIIEKRQSVAFWCNPISGHATLYWYQQILGQGPKLLIQFQNNGVVDDSQLPKDRFSAERLKGVDSTLKIQPAKLEDSAVYLCASRTFGGADTEAFFGQGTRLTVV.

J is TRBJ1-1 and V is TRBV10-3; 8 positions agree with TRBD1. The V segment lost 0 bases and the J segment 11 bases; nucleotides outside the gene matches: 8. Germline V gene sequence: CDR1 ENHRY, CDR2 SYGVKD. The CDR3 is 14 residues long. The CDR3 DNA reads as TGTGCCATCAGTGAGTCTTTCCAGGGGGCCGATGCTTTCTTT. Amino acid sequence: CAISESFQGADAFF.

The chain recombines TRBV19 with TRBJ2-2; D not certain. The length of the CDR3 is 12 residues. With 7 bases removed from V and 6 bases from J, the gap between germline ends came to 9 bases. Germline CDR1 and CDR2: LNHDA and SQIVND (reference sequence). The CDR3 sequence is CASTPGSGELFF. The CDR3 bases are TGTGCCAGTACCCCCGGGTCCGGGGAGCTGTTTTTT.

The rearrangement links TRBV5-1 to TRBJ2-3; 9 bases map to TRBD2. V shed 2 bases and J 0 bases; nucleotides not matched to a gene: 13. This CDR3 is 19 amino acids long. From germline, CDR1 is SGHRS and CDR2 YFSETQ. The DNA for the CDR3 is TGCGCCAGCAGCTTCGAAATCCTACCTAGCGGGGTTAGCACAGATACGCAGTATTTT. Protein product: CASSFEILPSGVSTDTQYF.

The chain links TRBV25-1 to TRBJ1-2, with a tentative D call TRBD1 (6 bases). The CDR3 spans 13 residues. Germline CDR1 reads MGHDK; CDR2 reads SYGVNS. The germline V and J ends were trimmed by 3 bases and 8 bases, with 13 bases remaining between them. The CDR3 loop reads CASSEGTPSGYTF. The CDR3 coding sequence is TGTGCCAGCAGTGAGGGGACACCTTCCGGCTACACCTTC.

This clone turned up a few times. The chain recombines TRBV19 with TRBJ2-7; 7 bases match TRBD1. Germline assignment: CDR1 LNHDA and CDR2 SQIVND (reference sequence). The CDR3 sequence is 15 residues long. The trim removed 6 bases at V and 1 base at J, leaving 9 bases unmatched. In nucleotides, the CDR3 is TGTGCCAGTAGCCTCCAGGGGGTCGGGTCCTACGAGCAGTACTTC. This gives the protein CASSLQGVGSYEQYF.

The chain carries TRBV2 and TRBJ1-5; D is unclear. Germline CDR1 reads SNHLY; CDR2 reads FYNNEI. The V end lost 6 bases, the J end lost 4 bases, and 16 bases lay between the germline ends. This CDR3 is built from 15 residues. The CDR3 loop reads CASRKTGSQNQPQHF. The CDR3 coding sequence is TGTGCCAGCAGGAAAACCGGGTCCCAAAATCAGCCCCAGCATTTT.

CDR3 DNA: TGTGCCAGCTCACCAAAAGGGGATTTAATCGCTGGAAACACCATATATTTT. Translating gives CASSPKGDLIAGNTIYF. The chain combines TRBV18 with TRBJ1-3, with a tentative D call TRBD1 (5 bases). Per germline, CDR1 KGHSH and CDR2 LQKENI. The CDR3 is made up of 17 amino acids. V was cut by 2 bases and J by 2 bases, with 16 bases left in between.

The chain combines TRBV2 with TRBJ2-7; 9 nucleotides line up with TRBD1. The length of the CDR3 is 14 residues. Losses at the gene ends were 7 bases for V and 7 bases for J; bases not matched to a gene: 11. The germline CDR1 and CDR2 sequences are SNHLY and FYNNEI. This CDR3 reads CASIHRDRVLEQYF. CDR3 coding DNA: TGTGCCAGCATTCACAGGGACAGGGTGCTTGAGCAGTACTTC.

This rearrangement joins TRBV9 to TRBJ2-5; TRBD2 agrees at 10 bases. Trimming at V came to 0 bases and at J to 4 bases, leaving 6 bases not matched to a gene. Germline CDR1 SGDLS, CDR2 YYNGEE. The CDR3 extends over 16 amino acids. As DNA, the CDR3 is TGTGCCAGCAGCGTAGTAAGCGGGGGGGCCCTAGAGACCCAGTACTTC. Amino acids: CASSVVSGGALETQYF.

J is TRBJ1-2 and V is TRBV27; the match to TRBD1 covers 10 bases. The CDR3 extends over 15 amino acids. Trimming took 4 bases from V and 4 from J; bases not matched to a gene: 6. Looked up from germline, CDR1 is MNHEY and CDR2 is SMNVEV (reference sequence). The chain's CDR3 is CASSSPGTGAYGYTF. The CDR3 DNA sequence: TGTGCCAGCAGTTCCCCCGGGACAGGGGCCTATGGCTACACCTTC.

The genes are TRBV2 and TRBJ2-7, with 8 bases matching TRBD2. Germline-derived CDR1 and CDR2 are SNHLY and FYNNEI. After removal of 7 bases from V and 0 bases from J, the junction contained 8 bases not matched to a gene. The CDR3 is 15 amino acids. Written as DNA, the CDR3 is TGTGCCAGCATTAGACTAGCGACTAACTCCTACGAGCAGTACTTC. This sequence encodes CASIRLATNSYEQYF.

This chain connects TRBV6-6 to TRBJ1-6; TRBD1 aligns across 10 bases. Germline loops: CDR1 MNHNY, CDR2 SVGAGI (reference sequence). The CDR3 is 14 residues long. V was pared by 4 bases and J by 13 bases, with 7 bases of the junction left unmatched. Here the CDR3 reads CASSSGTGAAPLHF. CDR3 bases: TGTGCCAGCAGTTCCGGGACAGGGGCGGCGCCCCTCCACTTT.

This clone has just a few counts. This chain uses TRBV21-1 with TRBJ1-1; the DNA was not compared with TRBD1, the D call given in the table. TRBV21-1 is a pseudogene locus. This CDR3 comprises 12 residues. The CDR3 sequence is CAIWNTDTEAFF. The CDR3 coding sequence is TGTGCCATATGGAACACAGACACTGAAGCTTTCTTT.

This chain joins TRBV5-8 and TRBJ2-5, with 8 bases aligning to TRBD1. V lost 4 bases and J lost 2; bases outside the gene matches: 7. This CDR3 is built from 15 residues. Germline lookup yields CDR1 SGHTS and CDR2 YDEGEE. DNA for the CDR3: TGTGCCAGCAGCACAGGACAGGGAAGACAAGAGACCCAGTACTTC. It encodes CASSTGQGRQETQYF.

This clone has more than one count but fewer than ten. This sequence joins TRBV15 and TRBJ1-5; TRBD1 is a possible D gene (6 bases). The V and J ends lost 0 bases and 3 bases respectively, with 30 bases between them. CDR1 LNHNV and CDR2 YYDKDF come from the germline V gene (reference sequence). The CDR3 length is 22 residues. For the CDR3, the DNA is TGTGCCACCAGCAGAGATGTCTCGCTGCTTGTTACTGAGACAGGAGTCAATCAGCCCCAGCATTTT. It codes for CATSRDVSLLVTETGVNQPQHF. The whole variable domain, filled in from reference TRBV15 and TRBJ1-5, reads DAMVIQNPRYQVTQFGKPVTLSCSQTLNHNVMYWYQQKSSQAPKLLFHYYDKDFNNEADTPDNFQSRRPNTSFCFLDIRSPGLGDTAMYLCATSRDVSLLVTETGVNQPQHFGDGTRLSIL.

The chain carries TRBV5-1 and TRBJ2-5; 11 bases are shared with TRBD1. The CDR3 covers 17 residues. Germline V gene sequence: CDR1 SGHRS, CDR2 YFSETQ. V was clipped by 0 bases and J by 5 bases; unmatched bases: 9. CDR3 sequence: CASSLVSRDRGLETQYF. CDR3 DNA sequence: TGCGCCAGCAGCTTGGTGAGCCGGGACAGGGGGTTGGAGACCCAGTACTTC.

V usage is TRBV7-9 and J usage is TRBJ2-2, with TRBD1 identical over 9 bases. Per the germline V gene, CDR1 is SEHNR and CDR2 is FQNEAQ (reference sequence). The CDR3 spans 16 residues. Trimming removed 1 base from V and 3 bases from J; junction bases left unmatched: 3. CDR3: CASSLGGQGHTGELFF. Here the CDR3 DNA reads TGTGCCAGCAGCTTAGGAGGACAGGGGCACACCGGGGAGCTGTTTTTT.

The chain combines TRBV6-6 with TRBJ2-5; 7 nucleotides agree with TRBD2. V was pared by 2 bases and J by 0 bases, with 3 bases of the junction left unmatched. The CDR3 is made up of 15 amino acids. Germline V gene sequence: CDR1 MNHNY, CDR2 SVGAGI (reference sequence). The CDR3 region has the DNA TGTGCCAGCAGTTACGGCGGGGGACACCAAGAGACCCAGTACTTC. This encodes CASSYGGGHQETQYF.

V gene TRBV10-2 combines with J gene TRBJ1-2; TRBD1 is a possible D gene (6 bases). The germline CDR1 and CDR2 sequences are WSHSY and SAAADI. V lost 0 bases to trimming and J lost 8 bases, with 10 bases between them. The CDR3 sequence is 13 residues long. The CDR3 loop is CASSESGARGYTF. The DNA for the CDR3 is TGCGCCAGCAGTGAGTCGGGGGCGCGCGGCTACACCTTC.

The rearrangement joins TRBV9 to TRBJ1-5; D is ambiguous. The V gene's germline CDR1 is SGDLS and CDR2 YYNGEE. The CDR3 extends over 15 amino acids. Trimming cost V 0 bases and J 3 bases, with 10 bases left between them. In nucleotides, the CDR3 is TGTGCCAGCAGCGTAGATCCGCAGATCAATCAGCCCCAGCATTTT. As protein: CASSVDPQINQPQHF.

The chain uses TRBV12-5 and TRBJ2-3; TRBD2 is a possible D gene (5 bases). The CDR3 length is 14 residues. CDR1 and CDR2 from the germline V gene are LGHNT and FRNRAP. Trimming shortened V by 1 base and J by 4 bases, and 9 bases separated the two germline ends. The CDR3 is CASGLGLLSDTQYF. The CDR3 DNA sequence: TGTGCTAGTGGTTTGGGACTACTCTCAGATACGCAGTATTTT.

The chain combines TRBV5-4 with TRBJ1-2, with a tentative D call TRBD1 (5 bases). CDR1 is SGHNT and CDR2 is YYREEE in the germline V gene (reference sequence). Trimming removed 3 bases from V and 2 bases from J, with 17 bases in between. The CDR3 contains 16 residues. The CDR3 sequence is CASSSDPRQINYGYTF. As DNA, the CDR3 is TGTGCCAGCAGCTCAGACCCTCGACAGATCAACTATGGCTACACCTTC.